This TCR beta chain was sequenced during a study of cytomegalovirus exposure and HLA in healthy donors. The germline CDR1 and CDR2 sequences are SGHVS and FQNEAQ. CDR3 length: 13 amino acids. Trimming cost V 0 bases and J 7 bases, with 7 bases left between them. The PCR ran on 60 Vbeta and 13 Jbeta primers. How the authors handled the data: In a later analysis, roughly 86 million unique TCR beta chains included roughly 11 million shared by two or more donors. Sequencing was performed with immunoSEQ multiplex PCR; in TCRdb, only in-frame clones are kept and a portion is missing. The DNA was the basis for D and trimming; V, J and clone size are from that table. This sample carries approximately 170,000 clones, roughly 87% of them seen once, and the ten largest clones take approximately 4%.

V is TRBV7-8 and J is TRBJ2-1; D is unclear. Sequenced material: PBMCs. The clonotype comes from a man between 45 and 60 years old in good health and CMV-seropositive. The CDR3 protein is CASSLAASNEQFF. DNA of the CDR3: TGTGCCAGCAGCTTAGCTGCGTCGAATGAGCAGTTCTTC.